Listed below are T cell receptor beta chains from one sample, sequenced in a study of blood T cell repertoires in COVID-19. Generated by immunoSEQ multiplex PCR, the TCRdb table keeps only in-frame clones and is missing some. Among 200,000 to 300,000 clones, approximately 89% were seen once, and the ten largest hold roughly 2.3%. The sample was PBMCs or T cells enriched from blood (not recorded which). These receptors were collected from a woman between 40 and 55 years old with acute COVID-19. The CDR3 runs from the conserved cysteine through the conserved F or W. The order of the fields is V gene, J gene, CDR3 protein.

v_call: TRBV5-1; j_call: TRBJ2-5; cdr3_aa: CASSLMGQGETQYF
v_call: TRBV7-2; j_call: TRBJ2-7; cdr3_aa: CASSLESGGNDEQYF
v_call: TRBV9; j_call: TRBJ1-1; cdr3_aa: CASSVVMNTEAFF
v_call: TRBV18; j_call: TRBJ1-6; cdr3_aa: CASSPVGDRKNSPLHF
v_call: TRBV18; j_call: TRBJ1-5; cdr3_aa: CASSPGTGGTNQPQHF
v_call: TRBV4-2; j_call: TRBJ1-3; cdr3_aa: CASSQDVGPGSGNTIYF
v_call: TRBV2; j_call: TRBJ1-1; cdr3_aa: CASSVRTGVKDTEAFF
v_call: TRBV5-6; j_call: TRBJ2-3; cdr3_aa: CASSSTSGADTQYF
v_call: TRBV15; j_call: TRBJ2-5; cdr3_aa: CATSGTGHNQETQYF
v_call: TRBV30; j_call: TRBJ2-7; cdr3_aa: CAGDRERYEQYF
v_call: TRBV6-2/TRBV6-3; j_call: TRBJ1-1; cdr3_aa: CASSDRYRGYTEAFF
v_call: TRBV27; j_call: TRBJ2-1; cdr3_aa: CASSSTAQGVGEQFF
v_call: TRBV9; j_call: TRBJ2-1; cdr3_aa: CASSVVGQGRNEQFF
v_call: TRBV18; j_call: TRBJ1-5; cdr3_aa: CASSESQGHQPQHF
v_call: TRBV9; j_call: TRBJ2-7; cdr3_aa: CASSGSWTGVSSYEQYF
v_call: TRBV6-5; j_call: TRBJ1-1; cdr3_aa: CASSPTGLNTEAFF
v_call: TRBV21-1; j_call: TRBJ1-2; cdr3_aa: CASSTRTDFYGYTF
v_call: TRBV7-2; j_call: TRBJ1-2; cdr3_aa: CASSLAAVGSLYGYTF
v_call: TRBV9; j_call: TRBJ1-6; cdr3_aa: CASSPGTAEQSPLHF